This record looks at one T cell receptor beta chain sequence and its context. Its antigen is currently unknown. This specimen belongs to a study of cytomegalovirus exposure and HLA in healthy donors. Across the study: The 500 to 750 first-cohort repertoires and the 110 or so validation repertoires shared the same platform, a later analysis reported.

CDR1 is LNHDA, CDR2 SQIVND, per germline (reference sequence). Trimming removed 5 bases from V and 8 bases from J; junction bases left unmatched: 6. The CDR3 extends over 15 amino acids. Findings and caveats of the study: Cytomegalovirus-associated TCR beta chains were listed, numbering 150 to 200.

Repertoires were generated with immunoSEQ multiplex PCR, while TCRdb's copy carries only in-frame clones and drops some. The sample shows fewer than 130,000 clones, around nine tenths of them seen only once. The chain couples TRBV19 to TRBJ2-1, with 13 positions matching TRBD2. The clonotype was recovered from a woman aged 30 to 39 in good health and CMV-seropositive. Sequenced sample: PBMCs. CDR3 bases: TGTGCCAGTAGTGCAACTAGCGGGGGGGCTTATGAGCAGTTCTTC. It codes for CASSATSGGAYEQFF. The full variable domain, in which reference TRBV19 and TRBJ2-1 provide the parts outside the CDR3, is DGGITQSPKYLFRKEGQNVTLSCEQNLNHDAMYWYRQDPGQGLRLIYYSQIVNDFQKGDIAEGYSVSREKKESFPLTVTSAQKNPTAFYLCASSATSGGAYEQFFGPGTRLTVL.